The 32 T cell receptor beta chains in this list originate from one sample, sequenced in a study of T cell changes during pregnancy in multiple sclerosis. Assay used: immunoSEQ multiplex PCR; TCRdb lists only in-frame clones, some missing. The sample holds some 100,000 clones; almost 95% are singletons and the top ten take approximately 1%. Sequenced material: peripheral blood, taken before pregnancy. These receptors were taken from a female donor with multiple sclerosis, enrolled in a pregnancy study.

CDR3 in DNA: TGTGCCAGCAGCTTGGCAGGGGGGATTTGGAACACTGAAGCTTTCTTT. This gives the protein CASSLAGGIWNTEAFF. V is TRBV5-4 and J is TRBJ1-1; 7 positions match TRBD1. The J segment lost 1 base and the V segment lost 0 bases, leaving 6 bases of the junction unmatched. Per the germline V gene, CDR1 is SGHNT and CDR2 is YYREEE (reference sequence). The CDR3 is made up of 16 amino acids.

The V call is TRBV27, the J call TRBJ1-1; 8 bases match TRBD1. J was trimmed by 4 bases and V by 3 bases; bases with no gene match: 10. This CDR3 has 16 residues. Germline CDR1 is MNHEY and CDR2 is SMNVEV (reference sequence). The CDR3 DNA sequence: TGTGCCAGCAGTTTCCGGACAGGGCCGCCAAGCACTGAAGCTTTCTTT. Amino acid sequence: CASSFRTGPPSTEAFF.

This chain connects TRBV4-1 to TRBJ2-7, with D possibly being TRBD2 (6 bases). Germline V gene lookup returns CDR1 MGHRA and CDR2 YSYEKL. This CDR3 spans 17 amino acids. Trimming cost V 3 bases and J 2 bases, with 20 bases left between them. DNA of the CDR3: TGCGCCAGCAGCCACCCCCGCGCGGGGCTTCCCCCCTACGAGCAGTACTTC. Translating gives CASSHPRAGLPPYEQYF.

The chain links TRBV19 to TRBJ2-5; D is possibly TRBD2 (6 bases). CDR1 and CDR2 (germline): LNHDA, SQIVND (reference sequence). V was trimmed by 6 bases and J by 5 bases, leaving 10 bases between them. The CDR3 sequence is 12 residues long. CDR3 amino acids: CASRAGGETQYF. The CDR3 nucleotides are TGTGCCAGTAGAGCGGGTGGCGAGACCCAGTACTTC.

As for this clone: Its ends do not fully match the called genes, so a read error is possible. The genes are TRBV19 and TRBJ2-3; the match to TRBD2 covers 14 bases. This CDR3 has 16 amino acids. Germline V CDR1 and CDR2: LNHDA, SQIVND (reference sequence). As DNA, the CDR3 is TGTGCCAGTAGTATAAGACTAGCGGGAGGGACAGGTACGCAGTATTTT. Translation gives CASSIRLAGGTGTQYF.

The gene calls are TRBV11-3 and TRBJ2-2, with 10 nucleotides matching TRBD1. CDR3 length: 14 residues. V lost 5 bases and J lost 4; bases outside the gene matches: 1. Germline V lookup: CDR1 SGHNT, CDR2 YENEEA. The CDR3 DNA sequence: TGTGCCAGCAGCCGACAGGGGGCCACCGGGGAGCTGTTTTTT. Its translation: CASSRQGATGELFF.

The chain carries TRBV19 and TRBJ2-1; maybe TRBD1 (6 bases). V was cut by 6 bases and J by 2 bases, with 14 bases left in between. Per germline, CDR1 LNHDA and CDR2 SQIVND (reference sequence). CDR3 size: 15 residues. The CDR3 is CASSLGQGAYNEQFF. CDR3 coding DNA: TGTGCCAGTAGCCTGGGACAAGGGGCCTACAATGAGCAGTTCTTC.

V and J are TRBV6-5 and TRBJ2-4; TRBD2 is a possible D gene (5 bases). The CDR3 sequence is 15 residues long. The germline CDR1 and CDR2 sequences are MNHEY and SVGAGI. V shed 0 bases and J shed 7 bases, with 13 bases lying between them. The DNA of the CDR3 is TGTGCCAGCAGTTACTCGAGTACTGGACTCAACATTCAGTACTTC. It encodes CASSYSSTGLNIQYF.

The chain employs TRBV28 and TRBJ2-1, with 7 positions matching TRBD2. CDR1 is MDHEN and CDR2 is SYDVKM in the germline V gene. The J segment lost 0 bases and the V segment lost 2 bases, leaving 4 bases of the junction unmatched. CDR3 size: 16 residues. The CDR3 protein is CASSLPSGYSYNEQFF. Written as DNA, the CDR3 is TGTGCCAGCAGTTTACCTAGCGGATACTCCTACAATGAGCAGTTCTTC.

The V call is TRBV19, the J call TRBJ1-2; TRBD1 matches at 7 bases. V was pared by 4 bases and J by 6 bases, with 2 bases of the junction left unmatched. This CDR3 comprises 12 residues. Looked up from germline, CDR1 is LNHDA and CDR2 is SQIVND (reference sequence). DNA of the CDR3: TGTGCCAGTAGTAGACAGGGTGATGGCTACACCTTC. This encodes CASSRQGDGYTF.

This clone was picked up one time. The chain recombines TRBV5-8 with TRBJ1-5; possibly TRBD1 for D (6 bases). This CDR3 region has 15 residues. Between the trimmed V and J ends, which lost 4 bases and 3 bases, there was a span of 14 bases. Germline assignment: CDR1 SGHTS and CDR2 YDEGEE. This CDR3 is CASSMGDTDNQPQHF. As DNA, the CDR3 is TGTGCCAGCAGCATGGGGGACACCGACAATCAGCCCCAGCATTTT.

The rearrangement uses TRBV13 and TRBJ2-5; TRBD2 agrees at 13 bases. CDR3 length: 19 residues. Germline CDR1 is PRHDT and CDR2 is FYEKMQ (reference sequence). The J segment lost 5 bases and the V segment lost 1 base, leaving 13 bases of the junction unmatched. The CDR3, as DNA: TGTGCCAGCAGCTTAGAGCTCCGTACTAGCGGGAGGGTTGGGGAGACCCAGTACTTC. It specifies CASSLELRTSGRVGETQYF.

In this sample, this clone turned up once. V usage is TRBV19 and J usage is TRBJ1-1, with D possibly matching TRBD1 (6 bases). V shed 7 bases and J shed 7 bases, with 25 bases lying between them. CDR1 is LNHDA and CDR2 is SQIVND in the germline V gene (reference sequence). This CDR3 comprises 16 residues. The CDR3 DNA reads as TGTGCCAGTACCCCGTCACAGGGTGTGGGCACGGTTGAAGCTTTCTTT. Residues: CASTPSQGVGTVEAFF. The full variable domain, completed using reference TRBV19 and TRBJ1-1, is DGGITQSPKYLFRKEGQNVTLSCEQNLNHDAMYWYRQDPGQGLRLIYYSQIVNDFQKGDIAEGYSVSREKKESFPLTVTSAQKNPTAFYLCASTPSQGVGTVEAFFGQGTRLTVV.

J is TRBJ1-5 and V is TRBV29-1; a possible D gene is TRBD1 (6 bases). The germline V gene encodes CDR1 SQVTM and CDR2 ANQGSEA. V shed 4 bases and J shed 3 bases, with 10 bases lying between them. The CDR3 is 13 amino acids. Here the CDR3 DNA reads TGCAGCGTTGGCAGGGGACCCAATCAGCCCCAGCATTTT. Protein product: CSVGRGPNQPQHF. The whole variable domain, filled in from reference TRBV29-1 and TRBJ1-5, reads SAVISQKPSRDICQRGTSLTIQCQVDSQVTMMFWYRQQPGQSLTLIATANQGSEATYESGFVIDKFPISRPNLTFSTLTVSNMSPEDSSIYLCSVGRGPNQPQHFGDGTRLSIL.

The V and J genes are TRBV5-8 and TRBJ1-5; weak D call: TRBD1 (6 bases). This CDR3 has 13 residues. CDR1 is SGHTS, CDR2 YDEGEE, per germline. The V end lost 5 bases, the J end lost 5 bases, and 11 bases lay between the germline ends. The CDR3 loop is CASSFQGYQPQHF. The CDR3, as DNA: TGTGCCAGCAGTTTTCAGGGGTATCAGCCCCAGCATTTT.

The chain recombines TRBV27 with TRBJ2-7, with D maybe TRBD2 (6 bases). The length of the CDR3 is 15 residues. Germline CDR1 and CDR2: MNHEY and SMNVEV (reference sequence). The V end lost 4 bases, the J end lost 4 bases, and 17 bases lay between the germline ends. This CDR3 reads CASSSPPWGEYEQYF. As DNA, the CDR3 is TGTGCCAGCAGTTCACCCCCCTGGGGGGAATACGAGCAGTACTTC.

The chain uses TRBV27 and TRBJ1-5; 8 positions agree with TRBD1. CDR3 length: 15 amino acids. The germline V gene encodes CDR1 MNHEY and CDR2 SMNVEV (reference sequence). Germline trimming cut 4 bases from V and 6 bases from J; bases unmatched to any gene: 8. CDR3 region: CASSSSQGATQPQHF. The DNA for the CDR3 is TGTGCCAGCAGTTCGTCCCAGGGGGCGACTCAGCCCCAGCATTTT.

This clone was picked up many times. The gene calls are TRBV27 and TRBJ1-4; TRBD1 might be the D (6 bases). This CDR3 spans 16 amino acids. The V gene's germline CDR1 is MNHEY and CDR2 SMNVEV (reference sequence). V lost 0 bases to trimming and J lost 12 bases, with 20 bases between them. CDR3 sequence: CASSLSQGTVGFELFF. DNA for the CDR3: TGTGCCAGCAGTTTATCACAGGGTACGGTGGGATTTGAACTGTTTTTT. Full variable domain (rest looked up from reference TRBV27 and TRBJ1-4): EAQVTQNPRYLITVTGKKLTVTCSQNMNHEYMSWYRQDPGLGLRQIYYSMNVEVTDKGDVPEGYKVSRKEKRNFPLILESPSPNQTSLYFCASSLSQGTVGFELFFGSGTQLSVL.

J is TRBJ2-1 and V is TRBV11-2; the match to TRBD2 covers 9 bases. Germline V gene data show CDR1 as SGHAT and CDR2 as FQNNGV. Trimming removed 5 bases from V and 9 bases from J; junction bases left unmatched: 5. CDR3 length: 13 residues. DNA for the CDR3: TGTGCCAGCAGCCCAAGCGGGAGGAGTGAGCAGTTCTTC. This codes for CASSPSGRSEQFF.

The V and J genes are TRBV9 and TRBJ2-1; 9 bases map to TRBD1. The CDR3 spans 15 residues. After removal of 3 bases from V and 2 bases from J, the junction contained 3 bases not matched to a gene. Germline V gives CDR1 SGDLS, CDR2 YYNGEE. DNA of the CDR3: TGTGCCAGCAGCGCGGGACAGGGCCCCTACAATGAGCAGTTCTTC. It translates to CASSAGQGPYNEQFF.

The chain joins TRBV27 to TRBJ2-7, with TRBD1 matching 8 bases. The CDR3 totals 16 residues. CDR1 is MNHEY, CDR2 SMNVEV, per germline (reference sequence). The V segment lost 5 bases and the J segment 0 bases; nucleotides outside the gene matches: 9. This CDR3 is CASSRHRGLSSYEQYF. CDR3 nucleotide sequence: TGTGCCAGCAGTCGACACAGGGGGTTAAGCTCCTACGAGCAGTACTTC.

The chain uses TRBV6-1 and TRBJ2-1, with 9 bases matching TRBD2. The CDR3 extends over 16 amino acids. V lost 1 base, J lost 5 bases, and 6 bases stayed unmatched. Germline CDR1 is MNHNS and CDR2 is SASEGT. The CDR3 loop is CASSEEGGRGDNEQFF. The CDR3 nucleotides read TGTGCCAGCAGTGAAGAGGGCGGGAGGGGCGACAATGAGCAGTTCTTC.

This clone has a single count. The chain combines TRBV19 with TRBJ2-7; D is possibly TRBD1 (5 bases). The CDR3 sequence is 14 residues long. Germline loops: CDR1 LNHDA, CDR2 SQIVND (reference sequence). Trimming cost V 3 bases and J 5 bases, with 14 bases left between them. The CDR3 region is CASSIMGIGDEQYF. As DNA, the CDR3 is TGTGCCAGTAGTATTATGGGGATAGGGGACGAGCAGTACTTC.

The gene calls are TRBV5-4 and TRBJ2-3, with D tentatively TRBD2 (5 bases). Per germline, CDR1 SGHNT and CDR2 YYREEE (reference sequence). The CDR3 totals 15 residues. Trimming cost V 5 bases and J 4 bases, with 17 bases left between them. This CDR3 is CASSPGKSVPDTQYF. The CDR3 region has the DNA TGTGCCAGCAGTCCGGGGAAATCAGTCCCAGATACGCAGTATTTT.

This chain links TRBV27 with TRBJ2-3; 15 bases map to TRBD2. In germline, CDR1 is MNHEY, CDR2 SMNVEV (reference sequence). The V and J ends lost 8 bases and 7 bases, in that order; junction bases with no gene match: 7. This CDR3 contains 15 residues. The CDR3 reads CASLGTSGRRNTQYF. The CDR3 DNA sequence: TGTGCCAGCCTCGGGACTAGCGGGAGGAGGAATACGCAGTATTTT.

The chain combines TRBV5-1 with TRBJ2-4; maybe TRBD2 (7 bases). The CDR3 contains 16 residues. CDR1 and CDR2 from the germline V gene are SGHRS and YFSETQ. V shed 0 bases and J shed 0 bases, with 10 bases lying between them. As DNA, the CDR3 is TGCGCCAGCAGCTTGGCCGGGGGGCTAGCCAAAAACATTCAGTACTTC. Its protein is CASSLAGGLAKNIQYF.

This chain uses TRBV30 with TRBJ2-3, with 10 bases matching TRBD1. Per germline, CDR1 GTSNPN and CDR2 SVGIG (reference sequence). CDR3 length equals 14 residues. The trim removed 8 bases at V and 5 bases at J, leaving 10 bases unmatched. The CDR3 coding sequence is TGTGCCGGGGGAAGACAGGGGGCGGGAGATACGCAGTATTTT. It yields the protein CAGGRQGAGDTQYF.

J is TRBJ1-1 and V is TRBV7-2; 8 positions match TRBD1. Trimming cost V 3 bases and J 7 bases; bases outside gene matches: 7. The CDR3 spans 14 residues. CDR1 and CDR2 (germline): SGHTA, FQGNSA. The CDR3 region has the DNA TGTGCCAGCAGCTTTAACAGGGGGAGTTTTGAAGCTTTCTTT. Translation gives CASSFNRGSFEAFF.

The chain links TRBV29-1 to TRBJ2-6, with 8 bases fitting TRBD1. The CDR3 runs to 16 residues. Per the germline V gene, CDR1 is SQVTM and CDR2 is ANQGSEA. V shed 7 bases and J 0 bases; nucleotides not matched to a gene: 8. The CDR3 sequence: CSAQDRAPSGANVLTF. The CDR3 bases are TGCAGCGCCCAGGACAGGGCACCCTCTGGGGCCAACGTCCTGACTTTC.

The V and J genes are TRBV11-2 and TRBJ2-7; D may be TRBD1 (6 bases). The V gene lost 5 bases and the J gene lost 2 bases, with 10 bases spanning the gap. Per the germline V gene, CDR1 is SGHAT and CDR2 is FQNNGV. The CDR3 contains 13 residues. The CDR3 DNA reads TGTGCCAGCAGCCAACAGGGTACCTACGAGCAGTACTTC. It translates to CASSQQGTYEQYF.

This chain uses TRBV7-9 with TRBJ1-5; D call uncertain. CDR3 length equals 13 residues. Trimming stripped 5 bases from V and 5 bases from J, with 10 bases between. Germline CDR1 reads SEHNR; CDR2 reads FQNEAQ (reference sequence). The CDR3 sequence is CASSQRGDQPQHF. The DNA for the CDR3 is TGTGCCAGCAGCCAGCGGGGAGATCAGCCCCAGCATTTT.

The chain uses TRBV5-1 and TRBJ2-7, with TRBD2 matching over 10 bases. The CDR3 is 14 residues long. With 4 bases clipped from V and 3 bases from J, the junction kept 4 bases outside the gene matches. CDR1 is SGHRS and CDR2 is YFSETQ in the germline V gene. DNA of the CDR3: TGCGCCAGCAGCGATACTAGCGGGAACTACGAGCAGTACTTC. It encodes CASSDTSGNYEQYF.